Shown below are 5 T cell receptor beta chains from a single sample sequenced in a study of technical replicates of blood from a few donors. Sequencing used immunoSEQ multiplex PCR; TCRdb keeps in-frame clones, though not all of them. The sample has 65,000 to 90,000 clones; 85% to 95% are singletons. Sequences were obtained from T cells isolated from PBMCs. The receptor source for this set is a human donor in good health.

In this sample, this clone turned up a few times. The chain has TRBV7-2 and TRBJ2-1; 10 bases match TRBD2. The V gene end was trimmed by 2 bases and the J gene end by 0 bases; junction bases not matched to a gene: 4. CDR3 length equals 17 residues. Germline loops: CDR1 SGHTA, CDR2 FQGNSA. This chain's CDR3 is CASSLLSGRASYNEQFF. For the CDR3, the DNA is TGTGCCAGCAGCTTATTGAGCGGGAGGGCCTCCTACAATGAGCAGTTCTTC.

DNA of the CDR3: TGTGCCAGCTCACCACCGACAGGTCTCTATGGCTACACCTTC. Its translation: CASSPPTGLYGYTF. The J gene is TRBJ1-2, the V gene TRBV18; TRBD1 is a possible D gene (6 bases). The CDR3 has 14 residues. The germline V gene has CDR1 KGHSH and CDR2 LQKENI. V was cut by 0 bases and J by 4 bases, with 9 bases left in between.

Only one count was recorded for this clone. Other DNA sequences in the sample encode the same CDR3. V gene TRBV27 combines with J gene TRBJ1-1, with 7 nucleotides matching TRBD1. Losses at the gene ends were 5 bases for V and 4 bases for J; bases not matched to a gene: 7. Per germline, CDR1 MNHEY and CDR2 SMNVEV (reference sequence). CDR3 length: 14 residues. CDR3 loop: CASSLRQGGTEAFF. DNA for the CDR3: TGTGCCAGCAGTCTGAGGCAGGGGGGCACTGAAGCTTTCTTT.

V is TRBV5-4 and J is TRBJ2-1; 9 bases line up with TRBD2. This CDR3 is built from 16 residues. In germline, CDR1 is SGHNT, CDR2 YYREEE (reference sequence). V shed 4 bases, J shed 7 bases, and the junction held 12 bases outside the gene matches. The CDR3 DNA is TGTGCCAGCAGCCCAGGTAGCGGGAGAGGGGATAATGAGCAGTTCTTC. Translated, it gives CASSPGSGRGDNEQFF.

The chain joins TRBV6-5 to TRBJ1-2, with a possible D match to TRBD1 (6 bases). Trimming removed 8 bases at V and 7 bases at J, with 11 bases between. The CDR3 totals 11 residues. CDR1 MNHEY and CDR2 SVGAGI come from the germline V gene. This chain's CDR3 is CASQGMRGYTF. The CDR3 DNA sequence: TGTGCCAGCCAGGGGATGCGTGGCTACACCTTC.